The rows below give T cell receptor beta chains drawn from one sample of a study of T cells in localized non-small cell lung cancer. Profiled with immunoSEQ multiplex PCR; TCRdb holds only in-frame clones, not every one. The sample lists 75,000 to 95,000 clones, roughly 75% occurring once. The input for sequencing was PBMCs, taken before any cancer treatment. Receptors were obtained from a man between 40 and 69 years old with stage II squamous cell lung carcinoma. CDR3s include the opening cysteine and the closing phenylalanine or tryptophan. The D gene is left open where the match is weak. Size values are once, few and many counts, or a class for expanded clones, and some rows have none.

>TRBJ2-7|TRBD1|TRBV5-6|-
CASSVGQGAREQYF
TGTGCCAGCAGCGTCGGACAGGGGGCGCGAGAGCAGTACTTC
>TRBJ1-4|TRBD1|TRBV5-1|-
CASSPGQGSVEAEKLFF
TGCGCCAGCAGCCCGGGACAGGGATCGGTGGAGGCTGAAAAACTGTTTTTT
>TRBJ2-5|-|TRBV27|-
CASSLSGGETQYF
TGTGCCAGCAGTTTATCGGGGGGTGAGACCCAGTACTTC
>TRBJ2-3|-|TRBV28|-
CASSFEYRVDTQYF
TGTGCCAGCAGTTTTGAATACCGGGTCGATACGCAGTATTTT
>TRBJ2-1|TRBD1|TRBV6-5|-
CASSIQGAAYNEQFF
TGTGCCAGCAGTATCCAGGGGGCAGCCTACAATGAGCAGTTCTTC
>TRBJ2-7|TRBD1|TRBV4-1|few
CASSQEAGGYEQYF
TGCGCCAGCAGCCAAGAGGCAGGGGGTTACGAGCAGTACTTC
>TRBJ1-1|-|TRBV10-3|-
CAISEYSQGSEAFF
TGTGCCATCAGTGAGTACTCACAGGGTTCTGAAGCTTTCTTT
>TRBJ2-3|-|TRBV9|once
CASSVGAGGSTDTQYF
TGTGCCAGCAGCGTAGGGGCAGGGGGGAGCACAGATACGCAGTATTTT
>TRBJ1-6|TRBD1|TRBV19|once
CASARGGNSPLHF
TGTGCCAGCGCCAGGGGGGGGAATTCACCCCTCCACTTT
>TRBJ2-5|-|TRBV7-6|-
CASSLTNGRGETQYF
TGTGCCAGCAGCTTAACGAACGGCCGAGGTGAGACCCAGTACTTC
>TRBJ2-5|-|TRBV6-1|-
CASSGTSRETQYF
TGTGCCAGCAGTGGTACTAGCCGTGAGACCCAGTACTTC
>TRBJ2-3|-|TRBV6-6|-
CASSTTGISTDTQYF
TGTGCCAGCAGTACTACAGGGATCAGCACAGATACGCAGTATTTT
>TRBJ1-1|-|TRBV11-3|-
CASSLGRTENTEAFF
TGTGCCAGCAGCTTAGGTAGGACGGAGAACACTGAAGCTTTCTTT
>TRBJ1-2|-|TRBV15|-
CATSRDQGLGGYTF
TGTGCCACCAGCAGAGATCAGGGGCTGGGTGGCTACACCTTC
>TRBJ1-4|-|TRBV19|-
CASGAPTNEKLFF
TGTGCCAGTGGAGCGCCGACTAATGAAAAACTGTTTTTT
>TRBJ2-3|-|TRBV11-3|-
CASSLNTDTQYF
TGTGCCAGCAGCTTAAACACAGATACGCAGTATTTT
>TRBJ2-1|TRBD2|TRBV7-8|-
CASSEETSGRNEQFF
TGTGCCAGCAGCGAAGAGACTAGCGGGAGAAATGAGCAGTTCTTC
>TRBJ2-7|-|TRBV4-1|-
CASSQTRDNSYEQYF
TGCGCCAGCAGCCAGACCCGGGACAACTCCTACGAGCAGTACTTC
>TRBJ2-1|TRBD2|TRBV5-1|-
CASSFGTLAGGLNEQFF
TGCGCCAGCAGCTTTGGTACACTAGCGGGAGGGCTGAATGAGCAGTTCTTC
>TRBJ1-1|-|TRBV5-8|few
CASSLDRSYTEAFF
TGTGCCAGCAGCTTGGACAGGTCGTACACTGAAGCTTTCTTT
>TRBJ2-3|-|TRBV18|-
CASSPRQQDTQYF
TGTGCCAGCTCACCCCGGCAGCAAGATACGCAGTATTTT
>TRBJ2-7|-|TRBV2|few
CASNSRDEQYF
TGTGCCAGCAATTCCAGGGACGAGCAGTACTTC
>TRBJ2-5|-|TRBV11-2|-
CASSLGGGAWAQYF
TGTGCCAGCAGCTTAGGGGGAGGAGCTTGGGCCCAGTACTTC
>TRBJ2-6|-|TRBV19|-
CASIGRSRSGANVLTF
TGTGCCAGTATAGGCCGGTCCCGCTCTGGGGCCAACGTCCTGACTTTC
>TRBJ1-5|TRBD1|TRBV11-2|few
CASSLDGTGYQPQHF
TGTGCCAGCAGCTTAGATGGGACAGGGTACCAGCCCCAGCATTTT
>TRBJ1-4|-|TRBV28|-
CASSLGGIHEKLFF
TGTGCCAGCAGTTTGGGAGGGATCCATGAAAAACTGTTTTTT
>TRBJ1-5|-|TRBV7-2|-
CASSLGVNQPQHF
TGTGCCAGCAGCTTAGGGGTCAATCAGCCCCAGCATTTT
>TRBJ2-6|-|TRBV5-1|-
CASSLFLSGANVLTF
TGCGCCAGCAGCTTGTTTCTCTCTGGGGCCAACGTCCTGACTTTC
>TRBJ2-3|-|TRBV18|-
CASSPAGADTQYF
TGTGCCAGCTCACCAGCAGGGGCAGATACGCAGTATTTT
>TRBJ2-2|TRBD1|TRBV30|-
CAWGQGWGITGELFF
TGTGCCTGGGGACAGGGGTGGGGAATCACCGGGGAGCTGTTTTTT
>TRBJ2-7|TRBD1|TRBV27|-
CASSSDRIESSYEQYF
TGTGCCAGCAGTTCGGACAGGATCGAGAGCTCCTACGAGCAGTACTTC
>TRBJ2-1|-|TRBV28|-
CASSSISDEQFF
TGTGCCAGCAGTTCCATCTCCGATGAGCAGTTCTTC
>TRBJ2-1|-|TRBV18|-
CASSPRHGNSGTRYNEQFF
TGTGCCAGCTCACCAAGGCATGGGAATTCCGGGACACGCTACAATGAGCAGTTCTTC
>TRBJ1-5|-|TRBV27|-
CASSSLKDSNQPQHF
TGTGCCAGCAGTTCATTAAAAGATAGCAATCAGCCCCAGCATTTT
>TRBJ2-2|-|TRBV1|once
CTSSQGPHRELFF
TGCACCAGCAGCCAAGGCCCCCACCGGGAGCTGTTTTTT
>TRBJ1-1|-|TRBV5-1|-
CASSLGGSRETEAFF
TGCGCCAGCAGCTTGGGGGGTTCCAGGGAAACTGAAGCTTTCTTT
>TRBJ1-1|-|TRBV4-1|-
CASSQDWRNTEAFF
TGCGCCAGCAGCCAAGATTGGAGGAACACTGAAGCTTTCTTT
>TRBJ1-4|-|TRBV19|once
CASSEQTRSEKLFF
TGTGCCAGTAGTGAACAGACCCGCTCGGAAAAACTGTTTTTT
>TRBJ1-1|-|TRBV6-1|-
CASSGTMNTEAFF
TGTGCCAGCAGTGGAACCATGAACACTGAAGCTTTCTTT